What follows are 12 T cell receptor beta chains derived from one specimen sequenced in a study of breast tumors, draining lymph nodes, adjacent tissues. The lymph nodes were axillary draining lymph nodes from breast cancer patients. Using its own MiXCR run on the multiplex PCR reads, TCRdb lists one record per CDR3 protein. The sample gives fewer than 90,000 distinct CDR3 sequences, over 25% of which show up once; more than 8% is in the top ten. Specimen: axillary lymph node tissue. These receptors all come from a female donor with breast cancer. Some clones in this sample may be carry-over from other donors' samples.

In this sample, this clonotype turned up many times. This chain links TRBV7-2 with TRBJ2-3; 11 bases are shared with TRBD2. After removal of 7 bases from V and 5 bases from J, the junction contained 8 bases not matched to a gene. The CDR3 sequence is 15 residues long. Germline CDR1 and CDR2: SGHTA and FQGNSA. The CDR3 nucleotides read TGTGCCAGCACGGTAGCGGGAGGGGCCGGAGATACGCAGTATTTT. Encoded protein: CASTVAGGAGDTQYF.

This clonotype was observed at least ten times. The chain is built from TRBV7-2 and TRBJ2-3, with 9 bases aligning to TRBD2. V gave up 4 bases and J gave up 4 bases; unmatched junction bases: 9. The CDR3 runs 16 residues. The germline V gene encodes CDR1 SGHTA and CDR2 FQGNSA. The CDR3 loop is CASSSIGGRAPDTQYF. CDR3 bases: TGTGCCAGCAGCTCGATAGGCGGGAGGGCCCCAGATACGCAGTATTTT. Full variable domain (remainder filled in from reference TRBV7-2 and TRBJ2-3): GAGVSQSPSNKVTEKGKDVELRCDPISGHTALYWYRQSLGQGLEFLIYFQGNSAPDKSGLPSDRFSAERTGGSVSTLTIQRTQQEDSAVYLCASSSIGGRAPDTQYFGPGTRLTVL.

This clonotype was picked up a small number of times. An end of the junction differs from the germline gene, which may be a read error. The chain links TRBV20-1 to TRBJ1-1; tentative D call: TRBD1 (6 bases). The CDR3 sequence is 12 residues long. The germline CDR1 and CDR2 sequences are DFQATT and SNEGSKA (reference sequence). For the CDR3, the DNA is TGCAGTGGTTCGGGGGCGAACACTGGAGCTTTCTTT. This sequence encodes CSGSGANTGAFF.

This clonotype came up many times. This chain joins TRBV3-1 and TRBJ2-1; D is perhaps TRBD2 (5 bases). The V end was cut by 8 bases, the J end by 3 bases, with 14 bases between. CDR1 and CDR2 (germline): LGHDT, YNNKEL (reference sequence). The CDR3 runs to 14 residues. The CDR3 region has the DNA TGTGCCAGCTCCCCACGGGCGGGCTACAATGAGCAGTTCTTC. Translating it yields CASSPRAGYNEQFF.

By proportion, this clonotype is medium-sized. The chain recombines TRBV20-1 with TRBJ1-2; D gene ambiguous. V lost 0 bases, J lost 8 bases, and 16 bases lay in between. Germline CDR1 and CDR2: DFQATT and SNEGSKA (reference sequence). The CDR3 loop spans 14 amino acids. As DNA, the CDR3 is TGCAGTGCTAGAGACCCGCGGAATTCCTACGGCTACACCTTC. Translated: CSARDPRNSYGYTF.

This clonotype was observed many times. This chain uses TRBV10-3 with TRBJ2-5; D ambiguous. CDR1 is ENHRY and CDR2 is SYGVKD in the germline V gene. V lost 2 bases and J 4 bases, leaving 5 bases between the germline ends. There are 12 residues in the CDR3. As DNA, the CDR3 is TGTGCCATCAGTGAGCCCAGAGAGACCCAGTACTTC. As protein: CAISEPRETQYF.

This clonotype was observed many times. V and J are TRBV5-5 and TRBJ2-5; weak D call: TRBD1 (6 bases). Deletions cut 4 bases from V and 0 bases from J, with 10 bases between. The germline V gene encodes CDR1 SGHKS and CDR2 YYEKEE (reference sequence). This CDR3 spans 14 amino acids. The CDR3 DNA follows: TGTGCCAGCAGCCCCGGACAGAACCAAGAGACCCAGTACTTC. Translating it yields CASSPGQNQETQYF.

Concerning this clonotype itself: This may stem from a read error, because a much larger clone lies one nucleotide away. The chain joins TRBV18 to TRBJ2-1; the match to TRBD1 covers 9 bases. With V trimmed by 0 bases and J by 6 bases, 3 bases remained unmatched. This CDR3 has 15 residues. Germline values: CDR1 KGHSH, CDR2 LQKENI. The chain's CDR3 is CASSPPRTGVNEQFF. The CDR3, as DNA: TGTGCCAGCTCACCACCGAGGACAGGGGTCAATGAGCAGTTCTTC.

This clonotype was detected ten times or more. The gene calls are TRBV20-1 and TRBJ1-2; D is unresolved. Germline V lookup: CDR1 DFQATT, CDR2 SNEGSKA (reference sequence). The length of the CDR3 is 13 residues. V gave up 6 bases and J gave up 7 bases, with 18 bases separating them. The CDR3 nucleotides are TGCAGTGCCCAGAGCGGAAGGGTCGGTGGCTACACCTTC. Its protein is CSAQSGRVGGYTF.

On this clonotype: One end of the junction does not line up with germline, which may come from a read error. The gene calls are TRBV13 and TRBJ1-2; D is possibly TRBD1 (6 bases). The V gene's germline CDR1 is PRHDT and CDR2 FYEKMQ (reference sequence). CDR3 size: 13 residues. CDR3: CASSLPDSYGYAF. The DNA of the CDR3 is TGTGCCAGCAGCTTACCGGACAGCTATGGCTACGCCTTC. Filled out from reference TRBV13 and TRBJ1-2, the complete variable domain reads AAGVIQSPRHLIKEKRETATLKCYPIPRHDTVYWYQQGPGQDPQFLISFYEKMQSDKGSIPDRFSAQQFSDYHSELNMSSLELGDSALYFCASSLPDSYGYAFGSGTRLTVV.

The CDR3 DNA sequence: TGTGCCAGCAGTTCCGGACTGCCTGATTCACCCCTCCACTTT. This translates into CASSSGLPDSPLHF. J is TRBJ1-6 and V is TRBV12-3 or TRBV12-4; no clear D. The CDR3 loop spans 14 amino acids. V lost 4 bases, J lost 8 bases, and 12 bases lay in between.

The chain carries TRBV10-3 and TRBJ2-1; TRBD2 aligns across 8 bases. This CDR3 is built from 13 residues. Germline CDR1 ENHRY, CDR2 SYGVKD. Trimming at V came to 9 bases and at J to 7 bases, leaving 8 bases not matched to a gene. CDR3 in amino acids: CAISELAANEQFF. CDR3 DNA sequence: TGTGCCATAAGCGAACTAGCGGCTAATGAGCAGTTCTTC.